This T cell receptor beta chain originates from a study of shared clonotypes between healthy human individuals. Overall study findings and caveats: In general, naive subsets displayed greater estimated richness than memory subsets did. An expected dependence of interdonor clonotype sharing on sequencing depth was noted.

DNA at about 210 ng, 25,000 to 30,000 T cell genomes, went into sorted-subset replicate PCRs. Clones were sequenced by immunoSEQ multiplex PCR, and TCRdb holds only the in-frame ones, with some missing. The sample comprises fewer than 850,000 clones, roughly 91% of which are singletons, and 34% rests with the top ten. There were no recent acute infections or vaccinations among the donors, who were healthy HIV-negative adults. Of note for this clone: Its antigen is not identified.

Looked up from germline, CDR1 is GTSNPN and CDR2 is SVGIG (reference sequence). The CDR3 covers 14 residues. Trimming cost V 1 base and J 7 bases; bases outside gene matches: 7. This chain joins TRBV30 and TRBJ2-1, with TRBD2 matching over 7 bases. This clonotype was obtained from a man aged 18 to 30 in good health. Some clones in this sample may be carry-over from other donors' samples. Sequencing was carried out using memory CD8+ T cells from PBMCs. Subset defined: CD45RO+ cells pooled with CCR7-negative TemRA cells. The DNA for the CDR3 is TGTGCCTGGAGTGCGGGGGGAGGCTCGAATGAGCAGTTCTTC. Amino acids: CAWSAGGGSNEQFF. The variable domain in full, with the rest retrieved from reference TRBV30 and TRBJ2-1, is SQTIHQWPATLVQPVGSPLSLECTVEGTSNPNLYWYRQAAGRGLQLLFYSVGIGQISSEVPQNLSASRPQDRQFILSSKKLLLSDSGFYLCAWSAGGGSNEQFFGPGTRLTVL.